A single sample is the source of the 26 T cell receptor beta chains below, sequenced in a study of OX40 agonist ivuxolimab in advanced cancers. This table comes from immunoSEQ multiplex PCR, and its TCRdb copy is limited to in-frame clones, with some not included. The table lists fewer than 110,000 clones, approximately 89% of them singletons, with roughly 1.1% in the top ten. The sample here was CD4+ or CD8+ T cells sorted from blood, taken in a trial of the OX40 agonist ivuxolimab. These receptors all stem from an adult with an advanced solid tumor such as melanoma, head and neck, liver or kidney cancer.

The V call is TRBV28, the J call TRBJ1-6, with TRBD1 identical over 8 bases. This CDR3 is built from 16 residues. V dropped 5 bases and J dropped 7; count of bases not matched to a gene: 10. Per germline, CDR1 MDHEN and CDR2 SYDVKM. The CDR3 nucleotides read TGTGCCAGCAGTCCCTCCCAGGGGGCAAGGAATTCACCCCTCCACTTT. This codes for CASSPSQGARNSPLHF.

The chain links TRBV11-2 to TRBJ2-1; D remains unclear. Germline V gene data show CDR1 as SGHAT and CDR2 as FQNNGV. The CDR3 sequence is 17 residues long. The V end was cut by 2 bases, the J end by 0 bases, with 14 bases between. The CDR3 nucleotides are TGTGCCAGCAGCTTACCATACTCCCTGAGCTCCTACAATGAGCAGTTCTTC. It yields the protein CASSLPYSLSSYNEQFF. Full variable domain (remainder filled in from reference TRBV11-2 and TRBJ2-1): EAGVAQSPRYKIIEKRQSVAFWCNPISGHATLYWYQQILGQGPKLLIQFQNNGVVDDSQLPKDRFSAERLKGVDSTLKIQPAKLEDSAVYLCASSLPYSLSSYNEQFFGPGTRLTVL.

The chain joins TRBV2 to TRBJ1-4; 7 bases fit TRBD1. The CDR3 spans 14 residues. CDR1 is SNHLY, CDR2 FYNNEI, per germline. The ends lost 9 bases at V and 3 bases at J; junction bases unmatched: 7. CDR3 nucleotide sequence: TGTGCCAGTACCCGGGGACAGTCTAATGAAAAACTGTTTTTT. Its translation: CASTRGQSNEKLFF.

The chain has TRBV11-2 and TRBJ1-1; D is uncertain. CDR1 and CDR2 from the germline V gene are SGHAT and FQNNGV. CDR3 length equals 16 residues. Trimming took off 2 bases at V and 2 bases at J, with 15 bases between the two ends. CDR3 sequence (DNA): TGTGCCAGCAGCTTAAGGGAACTTCGTCCAAACACTGAAGCTTTCTTT. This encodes CASSLRELRPNTEAFF.

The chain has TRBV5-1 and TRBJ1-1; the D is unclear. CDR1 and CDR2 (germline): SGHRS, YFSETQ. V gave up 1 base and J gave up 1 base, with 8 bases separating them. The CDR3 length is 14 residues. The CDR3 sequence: CASSLQQPNTEAFF. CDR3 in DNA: TGCGCCAGCAGCTTGCAACAGCCGAACACTGAAGCTTTCTTT.

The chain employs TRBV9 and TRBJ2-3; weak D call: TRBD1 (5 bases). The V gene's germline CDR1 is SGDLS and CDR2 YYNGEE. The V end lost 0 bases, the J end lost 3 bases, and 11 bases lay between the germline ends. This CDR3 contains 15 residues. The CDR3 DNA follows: TGTGCCAGCAGCGTAGAGTGGGGCCTTACAGATACGCAGTATTTT. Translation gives CASSVEWGLTDTQYF.

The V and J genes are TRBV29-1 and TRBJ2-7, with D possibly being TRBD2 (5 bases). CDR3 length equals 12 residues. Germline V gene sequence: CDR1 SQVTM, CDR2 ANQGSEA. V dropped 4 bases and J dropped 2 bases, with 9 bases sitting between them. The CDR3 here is CSVGTAAYEQYF. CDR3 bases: TGCAGCGTTGGGACTGCCGCCTACGAGCAGTACTTC.

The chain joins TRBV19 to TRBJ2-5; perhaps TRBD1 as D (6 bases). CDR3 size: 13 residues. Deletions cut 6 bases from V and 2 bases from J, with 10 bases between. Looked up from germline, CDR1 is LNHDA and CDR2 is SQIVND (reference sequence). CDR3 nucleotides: TGTGCCAGTAGCCGGACAGAGCAAGAGACCCAGTACTTC. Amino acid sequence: CASSRTEQETQYF. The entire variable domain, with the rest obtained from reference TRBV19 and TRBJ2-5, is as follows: DGGITQSPKYLFRKEGQNVTLSCEQNLNHDAMYWYRQDPGQGLRLIYYSQIVNDFQKGDIAEGYSVSREKKESFPLTVTSAQKNPTAFYLCASSRTEQETQYFGPGTRLLVL.

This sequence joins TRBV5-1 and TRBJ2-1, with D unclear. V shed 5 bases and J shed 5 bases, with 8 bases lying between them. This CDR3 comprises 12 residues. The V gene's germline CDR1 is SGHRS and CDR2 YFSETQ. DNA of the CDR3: TGCGCCAGCAGGGTGGCGGACAATGAGCAGTTCTTC. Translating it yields CASRVADNEQFF.

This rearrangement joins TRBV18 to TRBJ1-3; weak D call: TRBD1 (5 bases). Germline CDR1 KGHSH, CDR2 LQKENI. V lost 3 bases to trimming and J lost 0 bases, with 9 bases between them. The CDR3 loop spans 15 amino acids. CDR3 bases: TGTGCCAGCTCACCTATGGACACCTCTGGAAACACCATATATTTT. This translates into CASSPMDTSGNTIYF.

CDR3 loop: CAISGGTSPYEQYF. The CDR3 DNA reads TGTGCCATCAGTGGGGGGACCTCTCCTTACGAGCAGTACTTC. The rearrangement joins TRBV10-3 to TRBJ2-7; D possibly matches TRBD1 or TRBD2 (5 bases each). Between the trimmed V and J ends, which lost 4 bases and 4 bases, there was a span of 14 bases. The germline CDR1 and CDR2 sequences are ENHRY and SYGVKD. The CDR3 has 14 residues.

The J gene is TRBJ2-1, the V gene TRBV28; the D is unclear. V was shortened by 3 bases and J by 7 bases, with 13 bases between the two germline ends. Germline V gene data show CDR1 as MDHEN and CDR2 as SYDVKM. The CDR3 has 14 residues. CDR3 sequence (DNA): TGTGCCAGCAGTTTGGGCGGATCTGGGAATGAGCAGTTCTTC. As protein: CASSLGGSGNEQFF.

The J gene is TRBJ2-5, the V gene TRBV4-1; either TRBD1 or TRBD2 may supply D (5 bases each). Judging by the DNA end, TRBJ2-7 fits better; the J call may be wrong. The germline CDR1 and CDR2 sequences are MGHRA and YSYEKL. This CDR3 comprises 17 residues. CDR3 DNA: TGCGCCAGCAGCCAAGTCCATACGGGACGGTTGACCTACGAGCAGTACTTC. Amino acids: CASSQVHTGRLTYEQYF.

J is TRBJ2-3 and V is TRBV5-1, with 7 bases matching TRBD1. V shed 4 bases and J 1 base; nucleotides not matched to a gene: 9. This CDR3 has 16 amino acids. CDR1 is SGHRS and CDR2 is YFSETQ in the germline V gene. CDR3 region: CASSQRQGHGTDTQYF. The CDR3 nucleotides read TGCGCCAGCAGCCAAAGACAGGGCCATGGCACAGATACGCAGTATTTT.

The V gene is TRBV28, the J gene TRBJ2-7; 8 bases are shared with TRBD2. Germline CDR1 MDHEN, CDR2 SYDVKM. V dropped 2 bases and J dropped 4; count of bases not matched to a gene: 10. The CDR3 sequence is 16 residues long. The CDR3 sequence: CASSLLGTGGDYEQYF. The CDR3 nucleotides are TGTGCCAGCAGTTTACTAGGGACGGGAGGGGATTACGAGCAGTACTTC.

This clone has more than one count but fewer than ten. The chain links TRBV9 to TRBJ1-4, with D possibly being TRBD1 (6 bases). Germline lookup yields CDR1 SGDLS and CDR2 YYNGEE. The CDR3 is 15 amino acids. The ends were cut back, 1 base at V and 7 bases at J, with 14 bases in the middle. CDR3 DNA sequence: TGTGCCAGCAGCGTACCAGGGGTTCGGGGTGAAAAACTGTTTTTT. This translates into CASSVPGVRGEKLFF.

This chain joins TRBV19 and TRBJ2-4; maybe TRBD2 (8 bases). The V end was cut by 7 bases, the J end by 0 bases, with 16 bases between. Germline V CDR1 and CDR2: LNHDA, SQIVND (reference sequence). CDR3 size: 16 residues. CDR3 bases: TGTGCCAGTACCCGGGAGGGGGCGGCAGCCAAAAACATTCAGTACTTC. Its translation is CASTREGAAAKNIQYF.

The CDR3 is CASSPSTSGDYEQYF. The CDR3 DNA reads as TGTGCCAGCTCACCGTCGACTAGCGGGGATTACGAGCAGTACTTC. The chain couples TRBV18 to TRBJ2-7; 11 bases are a match to TRBD2. Germline values: CDR1 KGHSH, CDR2 LQKENI. After removal of 3 bases from V and 4 bases from J, the junction contained 5 bases not matched to a gene. The CDR3 extends over 15 amino acids.

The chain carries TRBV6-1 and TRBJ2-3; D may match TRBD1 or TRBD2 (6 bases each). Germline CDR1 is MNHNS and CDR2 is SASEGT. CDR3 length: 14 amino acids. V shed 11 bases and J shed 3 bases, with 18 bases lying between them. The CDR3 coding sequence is TGTGCCGGCCGGGTTGGGGGGCGGACAGATACGCAGTATTTT. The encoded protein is CAGRVGGRTDTQYF.

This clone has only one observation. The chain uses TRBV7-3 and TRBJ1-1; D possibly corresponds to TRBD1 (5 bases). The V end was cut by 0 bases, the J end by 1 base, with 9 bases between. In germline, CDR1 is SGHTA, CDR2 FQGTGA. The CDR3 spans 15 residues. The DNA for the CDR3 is TGTGCCAGCAGCTTAACGGGGAGGGGGAACACTGAAGCTTTCTTT. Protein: CASSLTGRGNTEAFF. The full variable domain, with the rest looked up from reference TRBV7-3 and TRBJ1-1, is GAGVSQTPSNKVTEKGKYVELRCDPISGHTALYWYRQSLGQGPEFLIYFQGTGAADDSGLPNDRFFAVRPEGSVSTLKIQRTERGDSAVYLCASSLTGRGNTEAFFGQGTRLTVV.

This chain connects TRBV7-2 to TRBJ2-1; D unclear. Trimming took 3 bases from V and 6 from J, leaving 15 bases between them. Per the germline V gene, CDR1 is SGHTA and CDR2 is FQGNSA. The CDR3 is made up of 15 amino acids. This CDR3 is CASSFRRLEANEQFF. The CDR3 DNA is TGTGCCAGCAGCTTCCGACGGTTGGAAGCCAATGAGCAGTTCTTC.

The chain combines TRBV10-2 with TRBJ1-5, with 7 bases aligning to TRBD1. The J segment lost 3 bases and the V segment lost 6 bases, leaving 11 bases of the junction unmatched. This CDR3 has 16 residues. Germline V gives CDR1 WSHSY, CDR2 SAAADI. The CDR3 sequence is CASSTNSQGNNQPQHF. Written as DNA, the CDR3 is TGCGCCAGCAGCACCAATTCACAGGGGAACAATCAGCCCCAGCATTTT.

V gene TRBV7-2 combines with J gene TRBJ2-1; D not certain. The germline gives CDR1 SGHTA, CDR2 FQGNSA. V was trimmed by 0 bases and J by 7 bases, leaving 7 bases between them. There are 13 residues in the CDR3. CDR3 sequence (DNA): TGTGCCAGCAGCTTAGCGCGGTATAATGAGCAGTTCTTC. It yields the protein CASSLARYNEQFF.

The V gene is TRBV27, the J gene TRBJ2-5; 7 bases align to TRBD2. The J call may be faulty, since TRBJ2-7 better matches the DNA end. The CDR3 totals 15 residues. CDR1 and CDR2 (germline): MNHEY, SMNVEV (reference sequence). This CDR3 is CASSFGGSLTYEQYF. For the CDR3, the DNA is TGTGCCAGCAGTTTCGGCGGGAGTTTAACCTACGAGCAGTACTTC.

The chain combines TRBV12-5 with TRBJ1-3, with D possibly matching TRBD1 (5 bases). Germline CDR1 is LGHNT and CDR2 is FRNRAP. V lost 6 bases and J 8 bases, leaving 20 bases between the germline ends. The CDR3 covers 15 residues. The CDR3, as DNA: TGTGCTAGTGGCTCCGGGACCGTCGAAGCTCACACCATATATTTT. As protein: CASGSGTVEAHTIYF.

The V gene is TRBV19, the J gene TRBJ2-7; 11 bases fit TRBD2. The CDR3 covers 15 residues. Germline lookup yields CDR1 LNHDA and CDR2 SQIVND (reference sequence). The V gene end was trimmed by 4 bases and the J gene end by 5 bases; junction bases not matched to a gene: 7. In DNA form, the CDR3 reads TGTGCCAGTAGTACTTCTAGCGGGAGGACCGACGAGCAGTACTTC. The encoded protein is CASSTSSGRTDEQYF.